This is a list of T cell receptor beta chains from one sample in a study of cytomegalovirus exposure and HLA in healthy donors. Clones were read by immunoSEQ multiplex PCR, and TCRdb kept only the in-frame ones, dropping some. The sample yields roughly 250,000 clones, approximately 84% seen once. The specimen was PBMCs. Receptor source: a woman aged 40 to 50 in good health and CMV-seropositive. The CDR3 runs from the conserved cysteine through the conserved F or W. D genes are given only for firm matches. For some rows the clone size is stated as once, few or many, or as a class when expanded; others skip it.

j_gene | v_gene | abundance | d_gene | CDR3nt | CDR3aa
TRBJ2-6 | TRBV10-3 | . | . | TGTGCCATCAGCGCTGGGGCCAACGTCCTGACTTTC | CAISAGANVLTF
TRBJ2-5 | TRBV4-3 | . | TRBD1 | TGCGCCAGCAGCCAACGACAGGGGGCTGGGGAGACCCAGTACTTC | CASSQRQGAGETQYF
TRBJ2-1 | TRBV5-1 | . | TRBD1 | TGCGCCAGCAGCTTGAGACAGGGCCACAATGAGCAGTTCTTC | CASSLRQGHNEQFF
TRBJ2-7 | TRBV5-1 | . | TRBD2 | TGCGCCAGCAGCTTGGAAACTAGCGGGAGAGGGCACGAGCAGTACTTC | CASSLETSGRGHEQYF
TRBJ2-1 | TRBV29-1 | . | TRBD2 | TGCAGCGTTGGGGATTTAGCGGGAGGGGACAATGAGCAGTTCTTC | CSVGDLAGGDNEQFF
TRBJ1-1 | TRBV7-6 | . | . | TGTGCCAGCAGCCCCAGGACAGAACCCACTGAAGCTTTCTTT | CASSPRTEPTEAFF
TRBJ1-1 | TRBV30 | few | TRBD1 | TGTGCCTGGAGGGGACAGGGGTACCTGAACACTGAAGCTTTCTTT | CAWRGQGYLNTEAFF
TRBJ2-7 | TRBV27 | . | . | TGTGCCAGCAGTTTCTCGTCACAGGGATCCTACGAGCAGTACTTC | CASSFSSQGSYEQYF
TRBJ1-2 | TRBV27 | . | TRBD1 | TGTGCCAGCACCAAGGGCCAGGGGGCGTTGGGCTACACCTTC | CASTKGQGALGYTF
TRBJ2-7 | TRBV30 | . | . | TGTGCCTGGAGTGTCGACAGTTCCTACGAGCAGTACTTC | CAWSVDSSYEQYF
TRBJ1-2 | TRBV15 | . | TRBD1 | TGTGCCACCAGCAGAGGGACAGGGACTACTAACTATGGCTACACCTTC | CATSRGTGTTNYGYTF
TRBJ1-5 | TRBV10-3 | . | TRBD1 | TGTGCCATCGGACAGGGGAGCAATCAGCCCCAGCATTTT | CAIGQGSNQPQHF
TRBJ2-7 | TRBV30 | . | . | TGTGCCTGGAGTACTACCTACGAGCAGTACTTC | CAWSTTYEQYF
TRBJ2-5 | TRBV10-3 | . | . | TGTGCCATCAGTGAGCTGGGGGCTGGAGAGACCCAGTACTTC | CAISELGAGETQYF
TRBJ2-4 | TRBV19 | . | . | TGTGCCACTAACAGGGACGTGACCAAAAACATTCAGTACTTC | CATNRDVTKNIQYF
TRBJ2-5 | TRBV30 | . | TRBD2 | TGTGCCTGGAGCCCGGGAGGCCAAGAGACCCAGTACTTC | CAWSPGGQETQYF
TRBJ2-5 | TRBV11-3 | . | TRBD1 | TGTGCCAGCAGCTTTGGACAGGGGGCCGGGGAGACCCAGTACTTC | CASSFGQGAGETQYF
TRBJ1-1 | TRBV7-9 | few | . | TGTGCCAGCAGCTTAGGGGGGGGATTGAACACTGAAGCTTTCTTT | CASSLGGGLNTEAFF
TRBJ2-3 | TRBV27 | . | TRBD2 | TGTGCCAGCAGTACGGGACTAGCGGGAGGATTATATGCAGATACGCAGTATTTT | CASSTGLAGGLYADTQYF
TRBJ2-3 | TRBV5-1 | . | TRBD1 | TGCGCCAGCAGCTCCGGACAGGGGCTCACCACAGATACGCAGTATTTT | CASSSGQGLTTDTQYF
TRBJ1-1 | TRBV4-1 | few | . | TGCGCCAGCAGCCAAGAATCGGGGGGATACACTGAAGCTTTCTTT | CASSQESGGYTEAFF
TRBJ2-7 | TRBV4-3 | . | . | TGCGCCAGCAGCCAAGAGGTTGCTAGCTTCGGCGAGCAGTACTTC | CASSQEVASFGEQYF
TRBJ2-1 | TRBV9 | few | TRBD2 | TGTGCCAGCAGCGTCTCAGCGGGGGACTACAATGAGCAGTTCTTC | CASSVSAGDYNEQFF
TRBJ1-2 | TRBV19 | . | TRBD1 | TGTGCCAGTAGCTCCCGGGACAGGGCTGGCTACACCTTC | CASSSRDRAGYTF
TRBJ1-1 | TRBV27 | few | . | TGTGCCAGCAGCACCCCCCCTAATGAAGCTTTCTTT | CASSTPPNEAFF
TRBJ2-1 | TRBV28 | . | . | TGTGCCAGCAGTGAGTTAAACCCCAATGAGCAGTTCTTC | CASSELNPNEQFF
TRBJ2-7 | TRBV19 | . | TRBD1 | TGTGCCAGTAGCCCTGTGGGACAGTCCTACGAGCAGTACTTC | CASSPVGQSYEQYF
TRBJ1-2 | TRBV7-3 | . | . | TGTGCCAGCAGCCTCCTTGGGGACAAAAAAACGGCTAACTATGGCTACACCTTC | CASSLLGDKKTANYGYTF
TRBJ2-7 | TRBV6-1 | . | TRBD2 | TGTGCCAGTGTAGCGGGAGTCTCCTACGAGCAGTACTTC | CASVAGVSYEQYF
TRBJ1-2 | TRBV10-3 | . | TRBD1 | TGTGCCATCAGCAAACAGGGGCCACTCAACTATGGCTACACCTTC | CAISKQGPLNYGYTF
TRBJ2-4 | TRBV19 | . | TRBD1 | TGTGCCAGTAGTAAGGGACAGGTTAACACCGCCAAAAACATTCAGTACTTC | CASSKGQVNTAKNIQYF
TRBJ2-5 | TRBV4-2 | . | TRBD2 | TGTGCCAGCAGCTTAATAGCGGGAGTGCAAGAGACCCAGTACTTC | CASSLIAGVQETQYF
TRBJ2-7 | TRBV11-3 | few | . | TGTGCCAGCAGCACTAGGTCCTACGAGCAGTACTTC | CASSTRSYEQYF
TRBJ2-5 | TRBV27 | . | . | TGTGCCAGCAGTTTATGGTCGGTAGGGCGGGGCGGAGAGACCCAGTACTTC | CASSLWSVGRGGETQYF
TRBJ1-2 | TRBV5-5 | . | . | TGTGCCAGCAGCTTGGAAACAGTCAATGGCTACACCTTC | CASSLETVNGYTF
TRBJ2-3 | TRBV11-2 | . | TRBD2 | TGTGCCAGCAGCCATAGTAGCGGGATTAAAGATACGCAGTATTTT | CASSHSSGIKDTQYF
TRBJ1-6 | TRBV7-8 | . | . | TGTGCCAGCAGCTTAGGATTGGGCAAGGACTCCTATAATTCACCCCTCCACTTT | CASSLGLGKDSYNSPLHF